These 2 T cell receptor beta chains share one sample of origin, sequenced in a study of blood T cell repertoires in COVID-19. Here immunoSEQ multiplex PCR was the method, and the copy in TCRdb shows in-frame clones only, minus some. The data show 85,000 to 130,000 clones, around 87% seen once. Specimen: peripheral blood. Source of these receptors: a man aged 45-65 years with acute or convalescent COVID-19.

The chain has TRBV19 and TRBJ2-7; 10 bases line up with TRBD1. CDR3 length equals 16 residues. V was pared by 3 bases and J by 2 bases, with 7 bases of the junction left unmatched. Germline assignment: CDR1 LNHDA and CDR2 SQIVND (reference sequence). CDR3 coding DNA: TGTGCCAGTAGTATGGGACAGGGGACTTCCCCCTACGAGCAGTACTTC. Translating gives CASSMGQGTSPYEQYF.

V gene TRBV10-2 combines with J gene TRBJ2-3, with 10 bases lining up with TRBD2. This CDR3 is 16 amino acids long. CDR1 is WSHSY and CDR2 is SAAADI in the germline V gene. V lost 2 bases and J lost 6; bases outside the gene matches: 8. CDR3 sequence: CASSEASGRAGDTQYF. CDR3 sequence (DNA): TGCGCCAGCAGTGAGGCGAGCGGGAGGGCAGGGGATACGCAGTATTTT.